A single sample gave rise to the 9 T cell receptor beta chains below, sequenced in a study of blood T cell repertoires in COVID-19. Measured with immunoSEQ multiplex PCR; TCRdb has only the in-frame clones, and not every one. The sample yields a few hundred thousand clones, about 90% seen once. Sequenced sample: peripheral blood. Receptor source: a woman aged 45-59 years who had recovered from COVID-19.

The chain joins TRBV7-2 to TRBJ2-5; D unclear. Trimming shortened V by 4 bases and J by 5 bases, and 14 bases separated the two germline ends. The CDR3 totals 14 residues. Per germline, CDR1 SGHTA and CDR2 FQGNSA. The CDR3 reads CASSSQQAFETQYF. Here the CDR3 DNA reads TGTGCCAGCAGCTCCCAGCAGGCATTCGAGACCCAGTACTTC.

The chain couples TRBV6-6 to TRBJ2-1; 8 nucleotides line up with TRBD2. Looked up from germline, CDR1 is MNHNY and CDR2 is SVGAGI (reference sequence). V lost 0 bases, J lost 7 bases, and 8 bases stayed unmatched. This CDR3 comprises 16 residues. In DNA, the CDR3 is TGTGCCAGCAGTTACTCGGGCGGCGGGGGGCGGAATGAGCAGTTCTTC. As protein: CASSYSGGGGRNEQFF.

The table lists this clone with a count of one. A junction boundary mismatches the germline segment, possibly from a read error. The chain is built from TRBV7-2 and TRBJ1-4; no reliable D call. The CDR3 totals 13 residues. CDR1 is SGHTA and CDR2 is FQGNSA in the germline V gene. CDR3 sequence: CASRLGPNEKLFF. The CDR3 DNA reads as TGTGCCAGCAGATTAGGGCCGAATGAAAAACTGTTTTTT.

V gene TRBV5-4 combines with J gene TRBJ2-1; 11 bases are a match to TRBD2. The V gene's germline CDR1 is SGHNT and CDR2 YYREEE (reference sequence). Trimming cost V 0 bases and J 10 bases; bases outside gene matches: 9. There are 16 residues in the CDR3. The CDR3 DNA is TGTGCCAGCAGCTTGGGTAGCGGGGGGGCCTTCCGGGAGCAGTTCTTC. It specifies CASSLGSGGAFREQFF.

The chain employs TRBV5-1 and TRBJ2-1, with D unclear. CDR1 SGHRS and CDR2 YFSETQ come from the germline V gene. The CDR3 runs to 15 residues. Trimming shortened V by 0 bases and J by 1 base, and 8 bases separated the two germline ends. The CDR3 DNA reads as TGCGCCAGCAGCTTGGAGTCTAATTCCTACAATGAGCAGTTCTTC. Its translation is CASSLESNSYNEQFF.

This clone was seen a single time. This rearrangement joins TRBV5-5 to TRBJ1-2; 9 positions match TRBD1. This CDR3 region has 14 residues. CDR1 is SGHKS, CDR2 YYEKEE, per germline (reference sequence). After removal of 3 bases from V and 6 bases from J, the junction contained 6 bases not matched to a gene. CDR3 protein: CASSSRTGADGYTF. As DNA, the CDR3 is TGTGCCAGCAGCTCACGGACAGGGGCAGATGGCTACACCTTC.

The count of this clone is one. This sample includes further DNA sequences coding for the same CDR3. V and J are TRBV6-6 and TRBJ1-3; TRBD1 is a possible D gene (5 bases). This CDR3 contains 15 residues. Germline-derived CDR1 and CDR2 are MNHNY and SVGAGI (reference sequence). V was shortened by 0 bases and J by 1 base, with 7 bases between the two germline ends. The DNA for the CDR3 is TGTGCCAGCAGTTACTCGACAGTTTCTGGAAACACCATATATTTT. It yields the protein CASSYSTVSGNTIYF.

This chain connects TRBV7-2 to TRBJ1-6; tentative D call: TRBD1 (5 bases). V dropped 5 bases and J dropped 3 bases, with 14 bases sitting between them. The CDR3 runs 16 residues. Looked up from germline, CDR1 is SGHTA and CDR2 is FQGNSA. Here the CDR3 reads CASSLRGDSYNSPLHF. The CDR3 DNA follows: TGTGCCAGCAGCCTAAGGGGCGACAGCTATAATTCACCCCTCCACTTT. Supplemented by reference TRBV7-2 and TRBJ1-6, the full variable domain reads GAGVSQSPSNKVTEKGKDVELRCDPISGHTALYWYRQSLGQGLEFLIYFQGNSAPDKSGLPSDRFSAERTGGSVSTLTIQRTQQEDSAVYLCASSLRGDSYNSPLHFGNGTRLTVT.

The chain couples TRBV6-1 to TRBJ2-4, with D perhaps matching TRBD2 (5 bases). The CDR3 runs 14 residues. The germline gives CDR1 MNHNS, CDR2 SASEGT. The V gene lost 1 base and the J gene lost 9 bases, with 13 bases spanning the gap. The CDR3 DNA reads as TGTGCCAGCAGTGAAGATATTATCGGAGGCATTCAGTACTTC. Protein: CASSEDIIGGIQYF.